These 21 T cell receptor beta chains came from one sample sequenced in a study of T cells in Graves' hyperthyroidism and ophthalmopathy. RNA transcripts gave rise to amplified TCR beta CDR3 regions. The TCR CDR3 first-round RT-PCR relied on the HTBI primer set. Each CDR3 protein gets one entry after TCRdb re-called the multiplex PCR reads with MiXCR. The data show about 480,000 distinct CDR3 sequences, roughly an eighth seen once. The sample was blood. Receptors originate from a woman under 30 with Graves' hyperthyroidism.

J is TRBJ1-1 and V is TRBV25-1; 8 bases fit TRBD1. Germline CDR1 and CDR2: MGHDK and SYGVNS. This CDR3 is built from 15 residues. The V segment lost 2 bases and the J segment 0 bases; nucleotides outside the gene matches: 2. CDR3 region: CASSEGTGMNTEAFF. The CDR3 region has the DNA TGTGCCAGCAGTGAAGGGACAGGAATGAACACTGAAGCTTTCTTT. Together with reference TRBV25-1 and TRBJ1-1, the CDR3 gives the full variable domain: EADIYQTPRYLVIGTGKKITLECSQTMGHDKMYWYQQDPGMELHLIHYSYGVNSTEKGDLSSESTVSRIRTEHFPLTLESARPSHTSQYLCASSEGTGMNTEAFFGQGTRLTVV.

This clonotype was recorded at least ten times. The chain carries TRBV10-3 and TRBJ2-5; 11 bases line up with TRBD2. This CDR3 has 14 residues. Germline CDR1 ENHRY, CDR2 SYGVKD. J was trimmed by 3 bases and V by 6 bases; bases with no gene match: 3. Here the CDR3 reads CAIREGLAEETQYF. For the CDR3, the DNA is TGTGCCATCAGAGAGGGACTAGCGGAAGAGACCCAGTACTTC.

This clonotype was observed at least ten times. The genes are TRBV27 and TRBJ1-5, with D unclear. Between the trimmed V and J ends, which lost 7 bases and 6 bases, there was a span of 16 bases. This CDR3 spans 14 amino acids. The germline CDR1 and CDR2 sequences are MNHEY and SMNVEV (reference sequence). The CDR3: CASMGQGWTQPQHF. The DNA for the CDR3 is TGTGCCAGCATGGGCCAAGGTTGGACTCAGCCCCAGCATTTT.

J is TRBJ2-5 and V is TRBV29-1; D uncertain. V was pared by 4 bases and J by 1 base, with 7 bases between. The CDR3 covers 12 residues. In germline, CDR1 is SQVTM, CDR2 ANQGSEA. CDR3: CSVAWGQETQYF. Written as DNA, the CDR3 is TGCAGCGTTGCTTGGGGCCAAGAGACCCAGTACTTC.

This clonotype showed up many times. J is TRBJ1-1 and V is TRBV12-3 or TRBV12-4; perhaps TRBD1 as D (6 bases). V was shortened by 2 bases and J by 4 bases, with 14 bases between the two germline ends. The CDR3 length is 15 residues. The CDR3 DNA sequence: TGTGCCAGCAGTTTACAGGGGATATGGGGCACTGAAGCTTTCTTT. Its protein product is CASSLQGIWGTEAFF.

This clonotype was observed many times. The chain combines TRBV7-3 with TRBJ2-3, with D possibly matching TRBD2 (6 bases). Germline CDR1 is SGHTA and CDR2 is FQGTGA. The CDR3 spans 16 residues. V gave up 5 bases and J gave up 1 base, with 16 bases separating them. CDR3 coding DNA: TGTGCCAGCAGCCCCCAAGCGGGCTCAGGCACAGATACGCAGTATTTT. Translating it yields CASSPQAGSGTDTQYF.

This clonotype was counted at least ten times. The J gene is TRBJ1-4, the V gene TRBV11-2, with TRBD1 matching 10 bases. The germline CDR1 and CDR2 sequences are SGHAT and FQNNGV. This CDR3 has 16 amino acids. Trimming cost V 5 bases and J 7 bases; bases outside gene matches: 10. This CDR3 is CASSLGQGGVGEKLFF. CDR3 in DNA: TGTGCCAGCAGCCTCGGACAGGGGGGTGTGGGTGAAAAACTGTTTTTT.

This chain joins TRBV6-5 and TRBJ1-6; TRBD1 agrees at 8 bases. This CDR3 is built from 16 residues. J gave up 6 bases and V 2 bases, and 6 bases lay outside the gene matches. Germline loops: CDR1 MNHEY, CDR2 SVGAGI. The DNA of the CDR3 is TGTGCCAGCAGTTACCATAGAGACAGGGGTAATTCACCCCTCCACTTT. Translated: CASSYHRDRGNSPLHF.

The chain joins TRBV7-2 to TRBJ2-7; 8 bases are a match to TRBD1. This CDR3 region has 14 residues. Germline CDR1 SGHTA, CDR2 FQGNSA. The V gene end was trimmed by 1 base and the J gene end by 3 bases; junction bases not matched to a gene: 2. CDR3 sequence: CASSLVGQGYEQYV. The CDR3 nucleotides are TGTGCCAGCAGCTTAGTAGGACAGGGCTACGAGCAGTACGTC.

This clonotype has at least ten counts. The rearrangement joins TRBV27 to TRBJ1-5; TRBD1 is a possible D gene (5 bases). Germline CDR1 and CDR2: MNHEY and SMNVEV (reference sequence). There are 13 residues in the CDR3. V gave up 5 bases and J gave up 3 bases, with 8 bases separating them. CDR3 nucleotide sequence: TGTGCCAGCAGTCGGGGCTACAATCAGCCCCAGCATTTT. It yields the protein CASSRGYNQPQHF.

This clonotype was detected only once. The junction and the germline gene differ at one end; a read error may be behind it. V is TRBV6-1 and J is TRBJ1-2; 10 positions agree with TRBD1. The CDR3 extends over 13 amino acids. The germline V gene has CDR1 MNHNS and CDR2 SASEGT. CDR3: CASRTGGGEGYAF. DNA of the CDR3: TGTGCCAGCAGGACAGGGGGCGGAGAAGGCTACGCCTTC.

The sample holds a few counts of this clonotype. The V call is TRBV5-1, the J call TRBJ2-3; D perhaps matches TRBD2 (5 bases). The V end was cut by 1 base, the J end by 1 base, with 13 bases between. The CDR3 is made up of 16 amino acids. Germline CDR1 SGHRS, CDR2 YFSETQ. Written as DNA, the CDR3 is TGCGCCAGCAGCTTGTTGGCTAGCAGCCGCACAGATACGCAGTATTTT. Protein: CASSLLASSRTDTQYF.

In this sample, this clonotype turned up a few times. V usage is TRBV27 and J usage is TRBJ1-1, with TRBD1 as a possible D gene (5 bases). V lost 5 bases and J lost 4, with 26 bases in between. The CDR3 sequence is 18 residues long. Germline-derived CDR1 and CDR2 are MNHEY and SMNVEV (reference sequence). In DNA, the CDR3 is TGTGCCAGCAGTCCTTTATTAATTAGGGGTTATTTGAGCACTGAAGCTTTCTTT. It translates to CASSPLLIRGYLSTEAFF.

This clonotype was observed a few times. This chain uses TRBV4-1 with TRBJ2-7; tentatively, D is TRBD2 (6 bases). CDR1 is MGHRA and CDR2 is YSYEKL in the germline V gene. The V end was cut by 1 base, the J end by 1 base, with 17 bases between. CDR3 size: 17 residues. CDR3 region: CASSQVTAGLGSYEQYF. The CDR3 region has the DNA TGCGCCAGCAGCCAAGTAACGGCGGGACTGGGGTCCTACGAGCAGTACTTC.

V is TRBV5-1 and J is TRBJ1-1; 7 bases agree with TRBD1. The CDR3 loop spans 16 amino acids. CDR1 and CDR2 (germline): SGHRS, YFSETQ. V gave up 1 base and J gave up 1 base; unmatched junction bases: 7. The CDR3 loop reads CASSLTLTGANTEAFF. As DNA, the CDR3 is TGCGCCAGCAGCTTGACATTAACAGGGGCGAACACTGAAGCTTTCTTT.

This clonotype was recorded at least ten times. The chain uses TRBV3-1 and TRBJ1-5; D remains ambiguous. The CDR3 contains 13 residues. V dropped 4 bases and J dropped 4 bases, with 8 bases sitting between them. Germline V gives CDR1 LGHDT, CDR2 YNNKEL (reference sequence). The CDR3 DNA reads as TGTGCCAGCAGCCCCACCCTTAATCAGCCCCAGCATTTT. It yields the protein CASSPTLNQPQHF.

This clonotype was recorded at least ten times. This chain connects TRBV30 to TRBJ1-1; D is perhaps TRBD1 (5 bases). Trimming shortened V by 4 bases and J by 1 base, and 7 bases separated the two germline ends. Germline CDR1 is GTSNPN and CDR2 is SVGIG (reference sequence). This CDR3 is built from 12 residues. The CDR3 DNA reads as TGTGCCTGGACCACAGGGAACACTGAAGCTTTCTTT. Its translation is CAWTTGNTEAFF.

The rearrangement links TRBV7-8 to TRBJ1-4; 7 bases fit TRBD1. Trimming removed 5 bases from V and 4 bases from J; junction bases left unmatched: 4. The V gene's germline CDR1 is SGHVS and CDR2 FQNEAQ. The CDR3 is 14 amino acids. The CDR3 nucleotides read TGTGCCAGCAGCCCCCACAGGGGTAATGAAAAACTGTTTTTT. Translated, it gives CASSPHRGNEKLFF.

This clonotype appeared many times. CDR3 DNA sequence: TGCGCCAGCAGTGAATACAGGGAAGATGAAAAACTGTTTTTT. It codes for CASSEYREDEKLFF. The chain is built from TRBV10-1 and TRBJ1-4; possible D gene TRBD1, 6 bases. Germline V gives CDR1 WNHNN, CDR2 SYGVQD (reference sequence). This CDR3 is 14 amino acids long. V gave up 3 bases and J gave up 6 bases, with 11 bases separating them.

The chain employs TRBV7-3 and TRBJ1-2; 9 nucleotides line up with TRBD1. J lost 8 bases, V lost 0 bases, and 4 bases had no gene match. Germline CDR1 is SGHTA and CDR2 is FQGTGA. The CDR3 covers 14 residues. The CDR3 nucleotides are TGTGCCAGCAGCTTAACGGGGACAGGGAAGGGCTACACCTTC. As protein: CASSLTGTGKGYTF. The complete variable domain, with remaining parts taken from reference TRBV7-3 and TRBJ1-2, reads GAGVSQTPSNKVTEKGKYVELRCDPISGHTALYWYRQSLGQGPEFLIYFQGTGAADDSGLPNDRFFAVRPEGSVSTLKIQRTERGDSAVYLCASSLTGTGKGYTFGSGTRLTVV.

The sample holds a few counts of this clonotype. The DNA of the CDR3 is TGTGCCAGCAGCGTGGAGGGAGGTGGGGCGTTCTATGGCTACACCTTC. Amino acids: CASSVEGGGAFYGYTF. This chain joins TRBV9 and TRBJ1-2, with D maybe TRBD1 (5 bases). The CDR3 totals 16 residues. CDR1 and CDR2 (germline): SGDLS, YYNGEE. Trimming stripped 2 bases from V and 4 bases from J, with 18 bases between.